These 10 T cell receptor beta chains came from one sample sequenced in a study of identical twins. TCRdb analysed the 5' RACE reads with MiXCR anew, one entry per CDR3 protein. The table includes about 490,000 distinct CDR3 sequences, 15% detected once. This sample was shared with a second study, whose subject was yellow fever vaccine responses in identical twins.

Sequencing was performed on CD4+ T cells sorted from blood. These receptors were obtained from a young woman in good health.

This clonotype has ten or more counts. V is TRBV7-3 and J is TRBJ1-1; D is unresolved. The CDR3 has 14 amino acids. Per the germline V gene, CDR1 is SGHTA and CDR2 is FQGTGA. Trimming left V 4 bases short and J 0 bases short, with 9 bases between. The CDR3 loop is CASSSDPMNTEAFF. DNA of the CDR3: TGTGCCAGCAGCTCTGACCCCATGAACACTGAAGCTTTCTTT.

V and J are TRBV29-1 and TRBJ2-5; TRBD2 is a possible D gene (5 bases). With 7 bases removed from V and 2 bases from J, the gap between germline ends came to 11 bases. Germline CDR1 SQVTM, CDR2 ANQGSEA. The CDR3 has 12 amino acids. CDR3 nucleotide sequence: TGCAGCGCCGAGGGCTTACAAGAGACCCAGTACTTC. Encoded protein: CSAEGLQETQYF.

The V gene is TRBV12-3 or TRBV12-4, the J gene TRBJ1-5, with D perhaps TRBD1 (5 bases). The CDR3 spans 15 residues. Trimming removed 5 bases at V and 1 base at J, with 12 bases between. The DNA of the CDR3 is TGTGCCAGCAGTCCTACCCGGACAAGCAATCAGCCCCAGCATTTT. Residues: CASSPTRTSNQPQHF.

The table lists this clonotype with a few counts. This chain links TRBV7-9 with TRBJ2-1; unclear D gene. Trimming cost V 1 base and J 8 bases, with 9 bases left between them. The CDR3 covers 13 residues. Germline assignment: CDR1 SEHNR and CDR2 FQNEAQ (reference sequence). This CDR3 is CASSLGRSDEQFF. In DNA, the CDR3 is TGTGCCAGCAGCTTAGGTCGTTCTGATGAGCAGTTCTTC.

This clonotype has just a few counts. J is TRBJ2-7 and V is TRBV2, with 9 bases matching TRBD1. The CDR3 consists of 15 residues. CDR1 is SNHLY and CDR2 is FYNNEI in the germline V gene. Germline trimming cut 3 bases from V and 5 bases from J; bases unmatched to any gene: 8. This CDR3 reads CASSDRTGAWDEQYF. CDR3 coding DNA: TGTGCCAGCAGTGACCGGACAGGGGCTTGGGACGAGCAGTACTTC.

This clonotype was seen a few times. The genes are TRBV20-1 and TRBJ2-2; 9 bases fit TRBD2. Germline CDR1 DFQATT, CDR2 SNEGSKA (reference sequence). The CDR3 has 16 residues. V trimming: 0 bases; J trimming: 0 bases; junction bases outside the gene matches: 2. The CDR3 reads CSARDASGTNTGELFF. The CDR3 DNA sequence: TGCAGTGCTAGAGATGCTAGCGGGACGAACACCGGGGAGCTGTTTTTT.

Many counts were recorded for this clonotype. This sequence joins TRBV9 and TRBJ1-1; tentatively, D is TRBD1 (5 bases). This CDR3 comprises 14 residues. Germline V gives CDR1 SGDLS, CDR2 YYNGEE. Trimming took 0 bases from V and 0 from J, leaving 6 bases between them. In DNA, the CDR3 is TGTGCCAGCAGCGTAGGGGGGGTGAACACTGAAGCTTTCTTT. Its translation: CASSVGGVNTEAFF.

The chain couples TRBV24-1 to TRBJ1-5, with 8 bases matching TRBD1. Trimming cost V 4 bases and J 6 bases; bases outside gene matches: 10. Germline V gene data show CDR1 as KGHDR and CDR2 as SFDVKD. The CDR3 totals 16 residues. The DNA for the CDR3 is TGTGCCACCAGTGAGTCCGGGACAGGTGGTTTTCAGCCCCAGCATTTT. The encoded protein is CATSESGTGGFQPQHF.

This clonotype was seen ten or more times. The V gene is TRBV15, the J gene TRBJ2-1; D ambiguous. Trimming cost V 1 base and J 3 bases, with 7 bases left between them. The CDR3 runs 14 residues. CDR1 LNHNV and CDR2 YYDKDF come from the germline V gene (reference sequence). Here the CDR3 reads CATSRGGSYNEQFF. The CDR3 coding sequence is TGTGCCACCAGCAGAGGAGGCAGCTACAATGAGCAGTTCTTC.

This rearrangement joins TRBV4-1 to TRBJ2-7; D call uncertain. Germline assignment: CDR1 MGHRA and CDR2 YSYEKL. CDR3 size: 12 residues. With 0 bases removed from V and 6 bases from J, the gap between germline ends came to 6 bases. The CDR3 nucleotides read TGCGCCAGCAGCCAAGATCTGATCGAGCAGTACTTC. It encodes CASSQDLIEQYF.